These T cell receptor beta chains were read from a single sample in a study of T-cell memory formation after mild COVID-19. TCRdb independently ran MiXCR on the 5' RACE reads; one entry per CDR3 protein. The sample has hundreds of thousands of distinct CDR3 sequences; roughly an eighth are singletons. Sequences were obtained from PBMCs or a T cell subset sorted from them (not recorded which). The receptors stem from a man aged 18 to 35 who had mild COVID-19 (a few samples of this study predate the infection). Cell type and time point are not known. Each CDR3 is given without its conserved first and last residue. Fields, in order: clone size, V gene, J gene, CDR3 protein. A row's size may be missing; if present it is once, few, many or a size class.

few	TRBV12-3/TRBV12-4	TRBJ2-3	ASSPVTSGQEGDTQY
.	TRBV12-3/TRBV12-4	TRBJ1-3	ASTTEGGTIY
few	TRBV12-3/TRBV12-4	TRBJ1-1	ASSPWDRALGTEAF
.	TRBV7-2	TRBJ2-7	ASSFGGSHYEQY
.	TRBV7-2	TRBJ2-5	ASSREMETQY
many	TRBV29-1	TRBJ2-1	SVEGGNEQF
many	TRBV7-3	TRBJ2-1	ASSLGGLAGEVGEQF
.	TRBV11-2	TRBJ2-3	ASSLVRGGGTDTQY
.	TRBV6-2/TRBV6-3	TRBJ2-7	ASTQGSWYEQY
few	TRBV7-2	TRBJ1-1	ASRRNRENTEAF
few	TRBV12-3/TRBV12-4	TRBJ1-1	ASKSTENTEAF
.	TRBV14	TRBJ2-7	ASSRGERTSVNYEQY
few	TRBV5-1	TRBJ2-3	ASSFLRATDTQY
few	TRBV9	TRBJ1-4	ASSVEINEKLF
.	TRBV20-1	TRBJ2-1	SARDPLERRYNEQF
few	TRBV7-2	TRBJ2-1	ASSLAGGTNNEQF
few	TRBV12-3/TRBV12-4	TRBJ2-7	ASSLLTGSAEQY
few	TRBV19	TRBJ2-2	ASSRGAGTGELF
few	TRBV6-2/TRBV6-3	TRBJ1-2	ASSYLRTGIFYGYT
.	TRBV2	TRBJ2-5	ASSGAAAGVTQY
.	TRBV12-3/TRBV12-4	TRBJ2-5	ASRPTVGTQY
many	TRBV5-8	TRBJ1-6	ASSLEGFSNSPLH
few	TRBV11-2	TRBJ1-6	ASRPLRQGGFGSPLH
few	TRBV6-5	TRBJ2-5	ASRLGTSGYQETQY
.	TRBV5-1	TRBJ2-1	ASSPGEDNEQF
.	TRBV7-9	TRBJ1-4	ASSTREKLF
few	TRBV5-5	TRBJ1-2	ASSSGRYYGYT
.	TRBV24-1	TRBJ2-1	ATSESDRDEQF
.	TRBV7-2	TRBJ2-5	ASSFVAGGRGETQY
.	TRBV20-1	TRBJ1-4	SAHTFLGTGEDKLF
few	TRBV27	TRBJ1-5	ASSLRAAFRNQPQH
.	TRBV6-5	TRBJ1-6	ASGRQGFNSPLH
few	TRBV6-2/TRBV6-3	TRBJ2-5	ATGQGTQY
.	TRBV12-3/TRBV12-4	TRBJ1-1	ASSLVWGQGEAF
many	TRBV18	TRBJ2-1	ASSPSSGEGAVGTTRYNEQF
few	TRBV5-1	TRBJ2-2	ASRRTGGTGELF
.	TRBV3-1	TRBJ1-1	ASSHTLGYTEAF
.	TRBV4-2	TRBJ1-5	ASSQVSDSNQPQH
few	TRBV5-8	TRBJ1-1	ASSLYENTEAF
few	TRBV4-3	TRBJ2-1	ASSQSHFLGNEQF
.	TRBV5-1	TRBJ2-5	ASSLGVTRLTETQY
.	TRBV20-1	TRBJ1-6	SARPPGQGPSSPLH
.	TRBV4-3	TRBJ2-3	ASSQRYGFTDTQY
.	TRBV5-1	TRBJ2-3	ASSLAQGGGTDTQY
many	TRBV9	TRBJ2-5	ASSGSGTKYQETQY
few	TRBV7-2	TRBJ1-4	ASSSEPTGTSLCENEKLF
few	TRBV6-5	TRBJ2-2	ASSWGVFTGELF
.	TRBV9	TRBJ2-5	ASSVGTGGSETQY
.	TRBV9	TRBJ2-1	ASSFSPPLAGGPGNEQF
few	TRBV18	TRBJ2-7	ASSLSFSRTGAYEQY
.	TRBV4-1	TRBJ1-4	ASSPQGDRGWEKLF
few	TRBV4-2	TRBJ1-2	ASSSNPGPGHGYT